The 13 T cell receptor beta chains below all came from one sample that was sequenced in a study of shared clonotypes between healthy human individuals. Sequencing used immunoSEQ multiplex PCR; TCRdb keeps in-frame clones, though not all of them. The sample shows about 2,500,000 clones, just over 90% of them seen only once. Input material: naive CD4+ T cells sorted from blood. Subset indicated: CD45RA+ positively selected. The origin of the receptors is a man younger than 35 in good health.

The chain employs TRBV19 and TRBJ1-5; 9 bases align to TRBD1. Trimming at V came to 5 bases and at J to 3 bases, leaving 8 bases not matched to a gene. CDR3 length: 16 amino acids. Germline CDR1 LNHDA, CDR2 SQIVND (reference sequence). CDR3 region: CASSPPGTGFNQPQHF. The CDR3 DNA sequence: TGTGCCAGTAGTCCACCCGGGACAGGGTTCAATCAGCCCCAGCATTTT.

V gene TRBV11-2 combines with J gene TRBJ2-1; TRBD1 agrees at 9 bases. There are 18 residues in the CDR3. Germline CDR1 is SGHAT and CDR2 is FQNNGV. V shed 5 bases, J shed 2 bases, and the junction held 13 bases outside the gene matches. The CDR3 region is CASSLTGGASGPYNEQFF. In DNA form, the CDR3 reads TGTGCCAGCAGCCTGACAGGGGGTGCCTCCGGTCCCTACAATGAGCAGTTCTTC.

The chain employs TRBV11-2 and TRBJ2-5; D is tentatively TRBD1 or TRBD2 (5 bases each). The length of the CDR3 is 14 residues. Germline CDR1 reads SGHAT; CDR2 reads FQNNGV. Trimming took 1 base from V and 4 from J, leaving 10 bases between them. DNA of the CDR3: TGTGCCAGCAGCTTAGCCCGAGGGGTAGAGACCCAGTACTTC. Encoded protein: CASSLARGVETQYF.

This sequence joins TRBV6-4 and TRBJ1-5, with 7 positions matching TRBD1. Germline V gene lookup returns CDR1 MRHNA and CDR2 SNTAGT. The CDR3 loop spans 13 amino acids. Germline trimming cut 3 bases from V and 7 bases from J; bases unmatched to any gene: 3. The CDR3 bases are TGTGCCAGCAGTGAAGCAGGGGGGCAGCCCCAGCATTTT. It encodes CASSEAGGQPQHF.

This clone was picked up a small number of times. The chain joins TRBV29-1 to TRBJ2-2, with TRBD2 as a possible D gene (6 bases). CDR1 is SQVTM and CDR2 is ANQGSEA in the germline V gene. Trimming took off 7 bases at V and 11 bases at J, with 14 bases between the two ends. CDR3 length: 11 amino acids. The CDR3 sequence: CSAGPGDELFF. DNA for the CDR3: TGCAGCGCCGGACCGGGGGATGAGCTGTTTTTT.

This chain's CDR3 is CASSGGPDGAGAQYF. CDR3 in DNA: TGTGCCAGCAGTGGGGGACCAGACGGAGCCGGGGCCCAGTACTTC. The chain carries TRBV6-1 and TRBJ2-5; D may match TRBD1 or TRBD2 (5 bases each). V dropped 4 bases and J dropped 9 bases, with 21 bases sitting between them. The germline V gene has CDR1 MNHNS and CDR2 SASEGT. This CDR3 has 15 residues.

This chain uses TRBV7-6 with TRBJ2-7, with D tentatively TRBD2 (5 bases). V lost 5 bases to trimming and J lost 2 bases, with 16 bases between them. Germline loops: CDR1 SGHVS, CDR2 FNYEAQ. The CDR3 runs 15 residues. The CDR3 sequence is CASSSSAETPYEQYF. CDR3 DNA sequence: TGTGCCAGCAGCAGCTCAGCGGAAACCCCCTACGAGCAGTACTTC.

This clone has a single count. This chain connects TRBV7-8 to TRBJ2-5, with no clear D. Germline CDR1 reads SGHVS; CDR2 reads FQNEAQ. The V end was cut by 5 bases, the J end by 5 bases, with 6 bases between. This CDR3 has 11 residues. DNA of the CDR3: TGTGCCAGCAGCGCTAAGGAGACCCAGTACTTC. Translating gives CASSAKETQYF.

The chain couples TRBV5-6 to TRBJ2-4; D call uncertain. Per the germline V gene, CDR1 is SGHDT and CDR2 is YYEEEE. Trimming stripped 1 base from V and 0 bases from J, with 14 bases between. The CDR3 is made up of 17 amino acids. CDR3 amino acids: CASSLNIRLLAKNIQYF. As DNA, the CDR3 is TGTGCCAGCAGCTTGAATATTCGGCTACTAGCCAAAAACATTCAGTACTTC. The variable domain in full, completed from reference TRBV5-6 and TRBJ2-4, reads DAGVTQSPTHLIKTRGQQVTLRCSPKSGHDTVSWYQQALGQGPQFIFQYYEEEERQRGNFPDRFSGHQFPNYSSELNVNALLLGDSALYLCASSLNIRLLAKNIQYFGAGTRLSVL.

V usage is TRBV7-9 and J usage is TRBJ2-5, with D perhaps matching TRBD1 (6 bases). The V and J ends lost 5 bases and 4 bases respectively, with 14 bases between them. Germline V gene data show CDR1 as SEHNR and CDR2 as FQNEAQ (reference sequence). The CDR3 has 14 amino acids. CDR3 sequence reads: CASSPSGGSETQYF. In DNA, the CDR3 is TGTGCCAGCAGCCCCTCTGGGGGCTCAGAGACCCAGTACTTC.

The chain recombines TRBV5-4 with TRBJ2-7, with D perhaps given as TRBD1 or TRBD2 (5 bases each). With 4 bases removed from V and 1 base from J, the gap between germline ends came to 12 bases. CDR1 and CDR2 from the germline V gene are SGHNT and YYREEE (reference sequence). The CDR3 has 14 residues. In DNA form, the CDR3 reads TGTGCCAGCAGCATGGGGACCGATTCCTACGAGCAGTACTTC. Translated, it gives CASSMGTDSYEQYF. The full variable domain, its missing parts supplied by reference TRBV5-4 and TRBJ2-7, is ETGVTQSPTHLIKTRGQQVTLRCSSQSGHNTVSWYQQALGQGPQFIFQYYREEENGRGNFPPRFSGLQFPNYSSELNVNALELDDSALYLCASSMGTDSYEQYFGPGTRLTVT.

The chain joins TRBV30 to TRBJ2-1; D gene ambiguous. The CDR3 runs to 11 residues. Trimming took off 7 bases at V and 4 bases at J, with 8 bases between the two ends. Germline V CDR1 and CDR2: GTSNPN, SVGIG (reference sequence). The CDR3 sequence: CAYSNYNEQFF. DNA of the CDR3: TGTGCCTACTCCAATTACAATGAGCAGTTCTTC. The full variable domain, completed using reference TRBV30 and TRBJ2-1, is SQTIHQWPATLVQPVGSPLSLECTVEGTSNPNLYWYRQAAGRGLQLLFYSVGIGQISSEVPQNLSASRPQDRQFILSSKKLLLSDSGFYLCAYSNYNEQFFGPGTRLTVL.

In its sample, this clone was seen once. This rearrangement joins TRBV9 to TRBJ2-3; 7 bases fit TRBD2. Germline V gene sequence: CDR1 SGDLS, CDR2 YYNGEE. V gave up 4 bases and J gave up 1 base; unmatched junction bases: 9. The CDR3 consists of 16 residues. Here the CDR3 DNA reads TGTGCCAGCAGCCCAGCGGGACTGAGGGGCACAGATACGCAGTATTTT. The encoded protein is CASSPAGLRGTDTQYF.